This T cell receptor beta chain was profiled in a study of glioma-infiltrating T cells. Germline CDR1 and CDR2: KGHDR and SFDVKD. The CDR3 contains 14 residues. Whole-study results and caveats: Non-neoplastic patients had below-expected tissue-blood divergence, while all gliomas exceeded expectation. CDR3 overlap between tissue and blood was very small.

Comments on this clonotype: The antigen is unknown. Its ends do not fully match the called genes, so a read error is possible.

Amplification of TCR alpha and beta CDR3 regions from RNA used iRepertoire nested multiplex PCR. One-step reverse transcription and amplification started from about 100-400 ng of tissue mRNA or PBMC total RNA. MiXCR, applied by TCRdb to the multiplex PCR reads, yields one record per CDR3 protein. The profile covers roughly 200,000 distinct CDR3 sequences, with around 42% appearing a single time and 5.2% taken by the ten largest. The receptor was derived from a human donor with low-grade glioma or glioblastoma, undergoing nonglioma brain surgery, or in good health (not recorded which). The sample comprised glioma tissue, nonneoplastic brain tissue, or PBMCs (not recorded which). The chain is built from TRBV24-1 and TRBJ2-3; the D call may be TRBD1 or TRBD2 (6 bases each). CDR3 sequence (DNA): TGTGCCACCAGTGATAAGGGGGGCACGGATACGCAGTATTTT. Translated: CATSDKGGTDTQYF.